The next 6 T cell receptor beta chains were all read from a single sample in a study of human T cells and chemical hapten exposure. Using its own MiXCR run on the RACE reads, TCRdb lists one record per CDR3 protein. Of 75,000 to 90,000 distinct CDR3 sequences in the sample, approximately 10% were seen once. Specified time point: patch test 1, 2 weeks after DPC sensitization. Treatment defined: therapeutic diphenylcyclopropenone sensitization with weekly scalp DPC. The sample was whole blood, taken in connection with sensitization to the hapten diphenylcyclopropenone (DPC). The receptors were sampled from a woman between 45 and 65 years old with alopecia areata. Some clones in this sample may be carry-over from other donors' samples.

The sample holds a few counts of this clonotype. The chain has TRBV20-1 and TRBJ2-3; possibly TRBD1 or TRBD2 for D (5 bases each). Trimming removed 3 bases from V and 4 bases from J, with 17 bases in between. The CDR3 spans 15 residues. CDR1 is DFQATT and CDR2 is SNEGSKA in the germline V gene (reference sequence). The CDR3 region has the DNA TGCAGTGCTAGGAGGGGCGCAACCACGTCAGATACGCAGTATTTT. Protein product: CSARRGATTSDTQYF.

This clonotype was found a few times. The gene calls are TRBV6-5 and TRBJ1-2, with TRBD1 identical over 12 bases. With V trimmed by 5 bases and J by 4 bases, 11 bases remained unmatched. This CDR3 has 17 amino acids. The V gene's germline CDR1 is MNHEY and CDR2 SVGAGI. CDR3 sequence reads: CASSTGTGGAWGYGYTF. CDR3 sequence (DNA): TGTGCCAGCAGTACAGGGACAGGGGGCGCCTGGGGCTATGGCTACACCTTC.

This clonotype was recorded a few times. The gene calls are TRBV7-8 and TRBJ1-1; 10 nucleotides match TRBD1. This CDR3 contains 19 residues. Trimming cost V 5 bases and J 1 base; bases outside gene matches: 16. Germline CDR1 is SGHVS and CDR2 is FQNEAQ. The CDR3 here is CASSARPRQGATENTEAFF. CDR3 DNA sequence: TGTGCCAGCAGCGCGCGGCCCCGACAGGGGGCTACCGAGAACACTGAAGCTTTCTTT.

The rearrangement uses TRBV29-1 and TRBJ1-2; 10 nucleotides agree with TRBD1. The CDR3 extends over 12 amino acids. V was clipped by 8 bases and J by 8 bases; unmatched bases: 8. Germline CDR1 SQVTM, CDR2 ANQGSEA. The CDR3 here is CSSSDRGNGYTF. The CDR3 nucleotides are TGCAGCTCTTCGGACAGGGGGAACGGCTACACCTTC. The variable domain in full, with the rest retrieved from reference TRBV29-1 and TRBJ1-2, is SAVISQKPSRDICQRGTSLTIQCQVDSQVTMMFWYRQQPGQSLTLIATANQGSEATYESGFVIDKFPISRPNLTFSTLTVSNMSPEDSSIYLCSSSDRGNGYTFGSGTRLTVV.

To note about this clonotype: Sequence at one end of the junction differs from germline and may be a read error. The rearrangement links TRBV7-8 to TRBJ2-2; 12 bases match TRBD2. The germline V gene encodes CDR1 SGHVS and CDR2 FQNEAQ. CDR3 size: 15 residues. The CDR3, as DNA: TGTGCCAGCAGCCTAGCGGGAGGGATCACCGGGGAGCTGTTTTTT. Translated: CASSLAGGITGELFF.

There are many counts of this clonotype. The chain recombines TRBV7-2 with TRBJ2-1, with D possibly being TRBD1 (6 bases). From germline, CDR1 is SGHTA and CDR2 FQGNSA. The ends were cut back, 1 base at V and 2 bases at J, with 12 bases in the middle. The CDR3 loop spans 16 amino acids. The CDR3 loop reads CASSLGQVMAYNEQFF. The CDR3 DNA follows: TGTGCCAGCAGCTTAGGACAGGTCATGGCCTACAATGAGCAGTTCTTC.